This T cell receptor beta chain was found in a study of cytomegalovirus exposure and HLA in healthy donors. The PCR had 60 Vbeta and 13 Jbeta primers. Libraries were prepared by immunoSEQ multiplex PCR; TCRdb keeps only in-frame clonotypes and omits some of them. The top ten clones hold 20% to 30% of a sample with some 65,000 clones, less than 75% of them seen once. At collection, donors were nominally healthy, but unrecorded immune exposures were probable. This clone was observed a handful of times. Its antigen is still unknown. A far larger clone is just one base off, so this is likely a read error. After removal of 5 bases from V and 3 bases from J, the junction contained 6 bases not matched to a gene. The CDR3 contains 14 residues. CDR1 and CDR2 (germline): SEHNR, FQNEAQ (reference sequence). Whole-study findings and limits: Specificity of three CMV-associated chains for CMV antigens was verified in vitro. Reports indicate that TCR beta sequences accurately predicted the HLA-A and HLA-B alleles of most subjects. Most CMV-associated TCR beta chains were later found to appear HLA-restricted.

This receptor was obtained from a man between 50 and 59 years old in good health and CMV-seropositive. This chain uses TRBV7-9 with TRBJ2-7, with 8 bases aligning to TRBD1. Source material: PBMCs. The CDR3 is CASSHGDRNYEQYF. The CDR3 region has the DNA TGTGCCAGCAGCCACGGGGACAGGAACTACGAGCAGTACTTC.